Shown below are 24 T cell receptor beta chains from a single sample sequenced in a study of cytomegalovirus exposure and HLA in healthy donors. Both 60 Vbeta primers and 13 Jbeta primers went into the PCR. Libraries were prepared by immunoSEQ multiplex PCR; TCRdb keeps only in-frame clonotypes and omits some of them. The sample comprises about 130,000 clones, around 70% of which are singletons, and about 3.1% rests with the top ten. Sequencing was done on a sample of PBMCs. The source is a human donor in good health.

The chain recombines TRBV28 with TRBJ2-2; the match to TRBD1 covers 9 bases. This CDR3 comprises 16 residues. Germline-derived CDR1 and CDR2 are MDHEN and SYDVKM. J was trimmed by 6 bases and V by 10 bases; bases with no gene match: 15. CDR3 bases: TGTGCCATCTCACTGAACAGGGGGCAGGGCTCCGGGGAGCTGTTTTTT. Translated, it gives CAISLNRGQGSGELFF.

About this clone itself: The sample contains more than one DNA sequence encoding this CDR3. The chain carries TRBV5-4 and TRBJ2-7; a weak D match, TRBD1 (6 bases). Germline values: CDR1 SGHNT, CDR2 YYREEE (reference sequence). V lost 4 bases, J lost 2 bases, and 13 bases lay in between. This CDR3 has 14 residues. CDR3 protein: CASSPRTGTYEQYF. In DNA form, the CDR3 reads TGTGCCAGCAGCCCCCGTACAGGGACCTACGAGCAGTACTTC.

This clone was counted a few times. V and J are TRBV30 and TRBJ2-3; D perhaps matches TRBD2 (7 bases). Germline V gene data show CDR1 as GTSNPN and CDR2 as SVGIG (reference sequence). The CDR3 sequence is 13 residues long. V was cut by 3 bases and J by 9 bases, with 16 bases left in between. The CDR3: CAWRGGGGRTQYF. The CDR3 DNA is TGTGCCTGGAGGGGGGGCGGGGGAAGGACGCAGTATTTT.

This clone was recorded only once. The gene calls are TRBV6-1 and TRBJ2-1, with TRBD2 matching over 8 bases. From germline, CDR1 is MNHNS and CDR2 SASEGT. The junction had 11 bases not matched to a gene; V was cut back by 2 bases and J by 8 bases. This CDR3 region has 16 residues. The DNA for the CDR3 is TGTGCCAGCAGTGAAACCAGCGGGGGAGGGAGCTATGAGCAGTTCTTC. Encoded protein: CASSETSGGGSYEQFF.

The chain uses TRBV7-9 and TRBJ1-1; TRBD1 aligns across 9 bases. In germline, CDR1 is SEHNR, CDR2 FQNEAQ (reference sequence). Losses at the gene ends were 1 base for V and 6 bases for J; bases not matched to a gene: 6. There are 15 residues in the CDR3. The CDR3 loop is CASSLVGQGRAEAFF. The CDR3 DNA sequence: TGTGCCAGCAGCTTAGTTGGACAGGGGAGGGCTGAAGCTTTCTTT.

This chain uses TRBV5-1 with TRBJ2-5; 8 nucleotides align to TRBD1. Germline V gene sequence: CDR1 SGHRS, CDR2 YFSETQ. CDR3 length: 15 residues. V lost 4 bases, J lost 5 bases, and 10 bases stayed unmatched. CDR3 DNA: TGCGCCAGCAGCGCAACCCGACAGGGGAGGGAGACCCAGTACTTC. Protein sequence: CASSATRQGRETQYF.

This clone appeared a single time. The V and J genes are TRBV6-1 and TRBJ1-5; D may be TRBD1 (5 bases). Trimming shortened V by 7 bases and J by 2 bases, and 15 bases separated the two germline ends. Germline V gene data show CDR1 as MNHNS and CDR2 as SASEGT. The length of the CDR3 is 15 residues. The CDR3 reads CASIPTRGRNQPQHF. The CDR3 region has the DNA TGTGCCAGCATCCCGACTAGGGGTCGCAATCAGCCCCAGCATTTT.

The gene calls are TRBV6-5 and TRBJ1-1; the D gene is possibly TRBD1 (5 bases). The CDR3 contains 15 residues. Deletions cut 1 base from V and 4 bases from J, with 13 bases between. Germline-derived CDR1 and CDR2 are MNHEY and SVGAGI. The CDR3 spells CASSYLGAWGTEAFF. The CDR3 DNA reads TGTGCCAGCAGTTACTTAGGGGCTTGGGGCACTGAAGCTTTCTTT.

The J gene is TRBJ2-7, the V gene TRBV10-3, with 11 bases fitting TRBD1. Germline CDR1 reads ENHRY; CDR2 reads SYGVKD. This CDR3 has 15 amino acids. V lost 4 bases, J lost 6 bases, and 8 bases stayed unmatched. CDR3 coding DNA: TGTGCCATCAGTGGAGCCGGGACAGGGGGGGGCGAGCAGTACTTC. Protein sequence: CAISGAGTGGGEQYF.

This sequence joins TRBV28 and TRBJ2-7, with 9 positions matching TRBD2. This CDR3 contains 15 residues. Germline CDR1 reads MDHEN; CDR2 reads SYDVKM. V dropped 2 bases and J dropped 6; count of bases not matched to a gene: 8. Written as DNA, the CDR3 is TGTGCCAGCAGTTTAGCGGGAGGGCGTCCCGGCGAGCAGTACTTC. Residues: CASSLAGGRPGEQYF.

The chain combines TRBV23-1 with TRBJ2-7, with 9 positions matching TRBD1. TRBV23-1 is placed among ORFs of uncertain function. CDR3 length: 16 amino acids. With 6 bases clipped from V and 6 bases from J, the junction kept 15 bases outside the gene matches. CDR3 region: CASRPETGGRGCEQYF. CDR3 sequence (DNA): TGCGCCAGCAGGCCCGAAACAGGGGGCCGGGGGTGCGAGCAGTACTTC.

The rearrangement uses TRBV27 and TRBJ1-2; the D gene is possibly TRBD1 (6 bases). The CDR3 has 13 residues. The V end lost 3 bases, the J end lost 4 bases, and 9 bases lay between the germline ends. CDR1 is MNHEY and CDR2 is SMNVEV in the germline V gene (reference sequence). Here the CDR3 reads CASSFNRAYGYTF. In DNA, the CDR3 is TGTGCCAGCAGTTTCAACAGGGCCTATGGCTACACCTTC.

The genes are TRBV5-5 and TRBJ2-3; D is possibly TRBD2 (6 bases). CDR1 SGHKS and CDR2 YYEKEE come from the germline V gene (reference sequence). This CDR3 is 13 amino acids long. The V end lost 3 bases, the J end lost 7 bases, and 12 bases lay between the germline ends. The CDR3 region is CASSWGLGNTQYF. The CDR3 coding sequence is TGTGCCAGCAGCTGGGGACTTGGGAATACGCAGTATTTT.

The chain joins TRBV11-3 to TRBJ1-1; 8 nucleotides match TRBD1. V lost 6 bases to trimming and J lost 11 bases; unmatched junction nucleotides: 11. Per germline, CDR1 SGHNT and CDR2 YENEEA. This CDR3 spans 13 amino acids. CDR3 DNA sequence: TGTGCCAGCAGTTCGGACAGGGAGAGACCGGCTTTCTTT. Its translation is CASSSDRERPAFF.

This rearrangement joins TRBV5-1 to TRBJ1-4; 10 bases are a match to TRBD1. The V and J ends lost 4 bases and 4 bases, in that order; junction bases with no gene match: 7. CDR1 and CDR2 from the germline V gene are SGHRS and YFSETQ. This CDR3 has 16 residues. The CDR3 loop is CASSPRTGGNNEKLFF. CDR3 DNA: TGCGCCAGCAGCCCGAGGACAGGGGGGAATAATGAAAAACTGTTTTTT.

The gene calls are TRBV9 and TRBJ2-2; D possibly corresponds to TRBD1 (6 bases). Between the trimmed V and J ends, which lost 3 bases and 1 base, there was a span of 7 bases. The CDR3 contains 14 residues. Germline V gene sequence: CDR1 SGDLS, CDR2 YYNGEE. The CDR3 sequence is CASSATGNTGELFF. CDR3 nucleotide sequence: TGTGCCAGCAGCGCGACAGGGAACACCGGGGAGCTGTTTTTT.

The rearrangement joins TRBV29-1 to TRBJ2-3; D not certain. Trimming removed 0 bases at V and 3 bases at J, with 4 bases between. CDR1 is SQVTM and CDR2 is ANQGSEA in the germline V gene. This CDR3 region has 12 residues. This CDR3 is CSVEDGTDTQYF. CDR3 coding DNA: TGCAGCGTTGAAGACGGGACAGATACGCAGTATTTT.

The chain couples TRBV5-4 to TRBJ2-3, with D perhaps matching TRBD2 (5 bases). The V gene's germline CDR1 is SGHNT and CDR2 YYREEE (reference sequence). V gave up 0 bases and J gave up 1 base, with 18 bases separating them. The CDR3 contains 18 residues. The CDR3, as DNA: TGTGCCAGCAGCTTGGACCTACCCGGGGATACGGGCACAGATACGCAGTATTTT. It encodes CASSLDLPGDTGTDTQYF.

The V and J genes are TRBV5-4 and TRBJ1-2; D call uncertain. The CDR3 totals 14 residues. Germline V gene data show CDR1 as SGHNT and CDR2 as YYREEE (reference sequence). V was shortened by 2 bases and J by 3 bases, with 11 bases between the two germline ends. CDR3 residues: CASSFQFGDYGYTF. The CDR3 nucleotides are TGTGCCAGCAGCTTCCAGTTCGGGGACTATGGCTACACCTTC.

This clone came up a few times. The chain links TRBV30 to TRBJ1-3; TRBD1 is a possible D gene (5 bases). This CDR3 is 12 amino acids long. Germline values: CDR1 GTSNPN, CDR2 SVGIG (reference sequence). V gave up 4 bases and J gave up 7 bases, with 11 bases separating them. CDR3 residues: CAWKGPVNTIYF. As DNA, the CDR3 is TGTGCCTGGAAGGGGCCGGTGAACACCATATATTTT.

The chain's CDR3 is CASSVEGTATGQFF. The CDR3 bases are TGTGCCAGCAGCGTTGAGGGTACCGCGACGGGGCAGTTCTTC. The J gene is TRBJ2-1, the V gene TRBV9, with D perhaps TRBD2 (5 bases). The V gene lost 2 bases and the J gene lost 12 bases, with 18 bases spanning the gap. This CDR3 contains 14 residues. Germline V gene data show CDR1 as SGDLS and CDR2 as YYNGEE.

The J gene is TRBJ2-5, the V gene TRBV18; TRBD2 might be the D (5 bases). V was trimmed by 2 bases and J by 3 bases, leaving 7 bases between them. The CDR3 runs to 13 residues. Germline CDR1 and CDR2: KGHSH and LQKENI. The CDR3 region is CASSPYGEETQYF. The CDR3 bases are TGTGCCAGCTCACCATACGGGGAAGAGACCCAGTACTTC.

The rearrangement links TRBV10-3 to TRBJ2-7, with 13 bases fitting TRBD2. There are 23 residues in the CDR3. The V gene end was trimmed by 3 bases and the J gene end by 3 bases; junction bases not matched to a gene: 26. CDR1 is ENHRY and CDR2 is SYGVKD in the germline V gene. The DNA of the CDR3 is TGTGCCATCAGTGATGGTTTCTTTACTAGCGGGAGGGTGGGGGGTTCGAGGCGCTACGAGCAGTACTTC. Its translation is CAISDGFFTSGRVGGSRRYEQYF.

The chain uses TRBV7-9 and TRBJ2-3, with 8 nucleotides matching TRBD2. Germline V gene sequence: CDR1 SEHNR, CDR2 FQNEAQ (reference sequence). V gave up 5 bases and J gave up 3 bases; unmatched junction bases: 7. The CDR3 is made up of 15 amino acids. Here the CDR3 reads CASSPGLASTDTQYF. In DNA, the CDR3 is TGTGCCAGCAGCCCCGGACTAGCTTCGACAGATACGCAGTATTTT.